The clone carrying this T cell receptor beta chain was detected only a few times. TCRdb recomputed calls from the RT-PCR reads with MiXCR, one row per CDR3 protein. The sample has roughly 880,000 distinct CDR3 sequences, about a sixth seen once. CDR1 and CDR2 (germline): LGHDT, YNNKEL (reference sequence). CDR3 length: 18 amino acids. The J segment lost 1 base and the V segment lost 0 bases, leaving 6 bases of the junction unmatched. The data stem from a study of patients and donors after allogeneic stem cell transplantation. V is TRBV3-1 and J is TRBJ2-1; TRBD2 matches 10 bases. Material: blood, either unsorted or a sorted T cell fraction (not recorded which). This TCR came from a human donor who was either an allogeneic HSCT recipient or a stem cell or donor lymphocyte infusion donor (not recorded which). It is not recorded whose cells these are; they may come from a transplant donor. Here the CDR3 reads CASSQDFSSGGSYNEQFF. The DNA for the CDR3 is TGTGCCAGCAGCCAAGATTTCTCTAGCGGGGGATCCTACAATGAGCAGTTCTTC.